Presented here are 26 T cell receptor beta chains from one specimen sequenced in a study of blood T cell repertoires in COVID-19. Clones were sequenced by immunoSEQ multiplex PCR, and TCRdb holds only the in-frame ones, with some missing. This table holds about 340,000 clones, more than 85% found once. The sequencing input was PBMCs or T cells enriched from blood (not recorded which). Receptors originate from a woman aged 25 to 45 who had recovered from COVID-19.

This chain connects TRBV5-4 to TRBJ2-3; possibly TRBD2 for D (6 bases). The germline V gene has CDR1 SGHNT and CDR2 YYREEE (reference sequence). CDR3 size: 16 residues. With 2 bases removed from V and 0 bases from J, the gap between germline ends came to 13 bases. The CDR3 here is CASSLGLPKSTDTQYF. CDR3 nucleotide sequence: TGTGCCAGCAGCTTAGGACTACCCAAAAGCACAGATACGCAGTATTTT.

The chain couples TRBV7-9 to TRBJ2-3, with a tentative D call TRBD2 (6 bases). This CDR3 contains 11 residues. Germline lookup yields CDR1 SEHNR and CDR2 FQNEAQ (reference sequence). V was cut by 8 bases and J by 4 bases, with 7 bases left in between. The CDR3 nucleotides are TGTGCCAGCGGAGGGGCAGATACGCAGTATTTT. Translation: CASGGADTQYF.

V is TRBV10-2 and J is TRBJ2-5, with 11 bases identical to TRBD2. Trimming took 4 bases from V and 1 from J; bases not matched to a gene: 2. The germline V gene has CDR1 WSHSY and CDR2 SAAADI. The CDR3 sequence is 15 residues long. The CDR3 spells CASSGLAGTQETQYF. The CDR3 region has the DNA TGCGCCAGCAGTGGACTAGCGGGGACCCAAGAGACCCAGTACTTC.

The V gene is TRBV18, the J gene TRBJ1-2; weak D call: TRBD1 (5 bases). This CDR3 spans 15 amino acids. Germline values: CDR1 KGHSH, CDR2 LQKENI. The V gene lost 2 bases and the J gene lost 7 bases, with 17 bases spanning the gap. In DNA form, the CDR3 reads TGTGCCAGCTCACCAACGGCGGGGGAGGCGTCTGGCTACACCTTC. Protein: CASSPTAGEASGYTF.

Only one count was recorded for this clone. Other DNA sequences from this sample encode an identical CDR3 as well. The V call is TRBV7-8, the J call TRBJ2-7, with a possible D match to TRBD1 (5 bases). CDR1 and CDR2 (germline): SGHVS, FQNEAQ. V dropped 5 bases and J dropped 2 bases, with 7 bases sitting between them. This CDR3 has 12 amino acids. The chain's CDR3 is CASSPTAYEQYF. The CDR3 DNA reads TGTGCCAGCAGCCCGACAGCCTACGAGCAGTACTTC.

V and J are TRBV28 and TRBJ1-2; 11 bases align to TRBD1. The CDR3 loop spans 16 amino acids. Germline loops: CDR1 MDHEN, CDR2 SYDVKM. V shed 4 bases and J 5 bases; nucleotides not matched to a gene: 9. The CDR3 region has the DNA TGTGCCAGCAGTTCCCCCGGGACAGGGGGGGGATATGGCTACACCTTC. Translating it yields CASSSPGTGGGYGYTF.

This clone came up once. The J gene is TRBJ1-6, the V gene TRBV27, with a possible D match to TRBD1 (6 bases). CDR3 size: 16 residues. Per germline, CDR1 MNHEY and CDR2 SMNVEV (reference sequence). Deletions cut 2 bases from V and 2 bases from J, with 10 bases between. As DNA, the CDR3 is TGTGCCAGCAGTTTAGGGGGGGCAACCTATAATTCACCCCTCCACTTT. Translating it yields CASSLGGATYNSPLHF.

The J gene is TRBJ2-7, the V gene TRBV11-2; 7 bases fit TRBD2. The CDR3 length is 16 residues. J gave up 1 base and V 2 bases, and 8 bases lay outside the gene matches. Germline V lookup: CDR1 SGHAT, CDR2 FQNNGV. The CDR3 bases are TGTGCCAGCAGCTTAAGGAGCGGGATGGGGTCCTACGAGCAGTACTTC. It specifies CASSLRSGMGSYEQYF.

This chain links TRBV5-8 with TRBJ1-5; 10 bases fit TRBD1. The V segment lost 0 bases and the J segment 1 base; nucleotides outside the gene matches: 7. The CDR3 extends over 18 amino acids. CDR1 is SGHTS, CDR2 YDEGEE, per germline. CDR3 DNA: TGTGCCAGCAGCTTGGAGTCATGGGACAGGGGCAGCAATCAGCCCCAGCATTTT. It encodes CASSLESWDRGSNQPQHF.

The chain has TRBV6-5 and TRBJ2-7; 10 bases align to TRBD2. This CDR3 has 15 residues. The ends lost 6 bases at V and 4 bases at J; junction bases unmatched: 9. Per germline, CDR1 MNHEY and CDR2 SVGAGI. CDR3 region: CASSTTASGRYEQYF. DNA of the CDR3: TGTGCCAGCAGCACCACGGCTAGCGGGAGATACGAGCAGTACTTC.

V usage is TRBV7-8 and J usage is TRBJ2-3; 9 bases line up with TRBD1. The CDR3 contains 15 residues. Unmatched junction bases numbered 3, after V lost 2 bases and J lost 3 bases. Germline V gives CDR1 SGHVS, CDR2 FQNEAQ. The CDR3 nucleotides are TGTGCCAGCAGCTTAAGGGACAGGGTGACAGATACGCAGTATTTT. Translating gives CASSLRDRVTDTQYF.

The chain is built from TRBV4-1 and TRBJ2-7; 9 bases map to TRBD1. The CDR3 covers 15 residues. V trimming: 1 base; J trimming: 2 bases; junction bases outside the gene matches: 3. Germline CDR1 MGHRA, CDR2 YSYEKL. CDR3 amino acids: CASSQVQGAAYEQYF. The CDR3 coding sequence is TGCGCCAGCAGCCAAGTACAGGGGGCCGCCTACGAGCAGTACTTC.

The rearrangement links TRBV6-5 to TRBJ1-4; no clear D. The germline gives CDR1 MNHEY, CDR2 SVGAGI. V was clipped by 10 bases and J by 0 bases, with 9 bases between them. This CDR3 spans 13 amino acids. In DNA form, the CDR3 reads TGTGCCACAAAGGCGGCAACTAATGAAAAACTGTTTTTT. Translation gives CATKAATNEKLFF.

This clone turned up a few times. The rearrangement joins TRBV28 to TRBJ1-2, with 7 bases fitting TRBD1. The CDR3 totals 14 residues. Per the germline V gene, CDR1 is MDHEN and CDR2 is SYDVKM. V shed 3 bases and J 8 bases; nucleotides not matched to a gene: 9. The DNA for the CDR3 is TGTGCCAGCAGTTTTCCGGGACAGTTGTACGGCTACACCTTC. Residues: CASSFPGQLYGYTF.

This chain links TRBV19 with TRBJ1-5, with D possibly TRBD1 on 6 matching bases. V lost 5 bases, J lost 1 base, and 15 bases lay in between. The CDR3 sequence is 16 residues long. The germline CDR1 and CDR2 sequences are LNHDA and SQIVND (reference sequence). The CDR3 coding sequence is TGTGCCAGTAGTCCGAGGGGGACACTGAGCAATCAGCCCCAGCATTTT. The encoded protein is CASSPRGTLSNQPQHF.

This chain connects TRBV6-5 to TRBJ2-1, with TRBD1 matching over 7 bases. Germline V gene data show CDR1 as MNHEY and CDR2 as SVGAGI. The CDR3 has 12 amino acids. The V segment lost 6 bases and the J segment 14 bases; nucleotides outside the gene matches: 10. The CDR3 loop reads CASRRLQGPEFF. The DNA for the CDR3 is TGTGCCAGCAGGCGCCTACAGGGGCCGGAGTTCTTC.

This chain joins TRBV5-4 and TRBJ1-1; D possibly corresponds to TRBD1 (5 bases). Germline V gives CDR1 SGHNT, CDR2 YYREEE (reference sequence). V was clipped by 0 bases and J by 5 bases, with 11 bases between them. This CDR3 comprises 14 residues. Here the CDR3 DNA reads TGTGCCAGCAGCTTGGGGTATGGGGGGACTGAAGCTTTCTTT. It yields the protein CASSLGYGGTEAFF.

This clone appeared a single time. The rearrangement uses TRBV27 and TRBJ2-1; D is possibly TRBD2 (6 bases). V was clipped by 4 bases and J by 0 bases, with 10 bases between them. CDR1 MNHEY and CDR2 SMNVEV come from the germline V gene (reference sequence). The CDR3 runs 15 residues. CDR3 DNA: TGTGCCAGCAGTTCACGGGGGAGCTCCTACAATGAGCAGTTCTTC. It yields the protein CASSSRGSSYNEQFF.

The V and J genes are TRBV24-1 and TRBJ2-6; no clear D. The CDR3 has 13 residues. Germline loops: CDR1 KGHDR, CDR2 SFDVKD. The V gene lost 7 bases and the J gene lost 1 base, with 4 bases spanning the gap. This CDR3 reads CATSSSGANVLTF. The CDR3 DNA sequence: TGTGCCACCAGCTCTTCTGGGGCCAACGTCCTGACTTTC.

The V call is TRBV7-2, the J call TRBJ1-2, with 8 bases lining up with TRBD1. The V gene end was trimmed by 5 bases and the J gene end by 4 bases; junction bases not matched to a gene: 6. Per the germline V gene, CDR1 is SGHTA and CDR2 is FQGNSA. This CDR3 is built from 14 residues. Here the CDR3 reads CASSPQGTGYGYTF. CDR3 nucleotides: TGTGCCAGCAGCCCGCAGGGGACAGGCTATGGCTACACCTTC.

The CDR3: CASSIALAGNTGELFF. CDR3 in DNA: TGTGCCAGTAGTATAGCTCTAGCGGGAAACACCGGGGAGCTGTTTTTT. The rearrangement joins TRBV19 to TRBJ2-2, with TRBD2 matching 9 bases. Germline V gives CDR1 LNHDA, CDR2 SQIVND (reference sequence). With 1 base clipped from V and 2 bases from J, the junction kept 2 bases outside the gene matches. The CDR3 has 16 amino acids.

This chain connects TRBV7-9 to TRBJ2-3; 10 bases are a match to TRBD2. The V gene end was trimmed by 5 bases and the J gene end by 5 bases; junction bases not matched to a gene: 10. CDR3 length: 16 residues. Per the germline V gene, CDR1 is SEHNR and CDR2 is FQNEAQ (reference sequence). The CDR3 DNA reads TGTGCCAGCAGCGCAGGCAGAGCGGGAGGGGGAGATACGCAGTATTTT. Encoded protein: CASSAGRAGGGDTQYF.

The rearrangement uses TRBV4-2 and TRBJ2-5; the D gene is possibly TRBD2 (7 bases). In germline, CDR1 is LGHNA, CDR2 YNFKEQ. The CDR3 extends over 17 amino acids. Trimming removed 0 bases at V and 2 bases at J, with 16 bases between. This chain's CDR3 is CASSQDRGGAGQETQYF. CDR3 DNA sequence: TGTGCCAGCAGCCAAGACCGCGGGGGCGCCGGACAAGAGACCCAGTACTTC.

V and J are TRBV4-1 and TRBJ2-5; D ambiguous. V lost 0 bases and J 2 bases, leaving 13 bases between the germline ends. The CDR3 is 16 residues long. In germline, CDR1 is MGHRA, CDR2 YSYEKL. CDR3 in amino acids: CASSQDHGRSQETQYF. CDR3 nucleotide sequence: TGCGCCAGCAGCCAAGATCATGGCAGATCACAAGAGACCCAGTACTTC.

This chain uses TRBV6-2 or TRBV6-3 with TRBJ2-1, with a weak D call TRBD2 (6 bases). V was cut by 5 bases and J by 7 bases, with 9 bases left in between. The CDR3 runs to 12 residues. Germline CDR1 MNHEY, CDR2 SVGEGT. The CDR3 sequence is CASSLARNEQFF. For the CDR3, the DNA is TGTGCCAGCAGTCTAGCGCGGAATGAGCAGTTCTTC.

The gene calls are TRBV6-5 and TRBJ1-2, with 8 bases fitting TRBD1. Trimming at V came to 7 bases and at J to 7 bases, leaving 8 bases not matched to a gene. Germline V lookup: CDR1 MNHEY, CDR2 SVGAGI. This CDR3 has 13 residues. The chain's CDR3 is CASKDRGSAGYTF. In nucleotides, the CDR3 is TGTGCCAGCAAAGACAGGGGCTCTGCTGGCTACACCTTC.